This T cell receptor beta chain is drawn from a study of beta chain features in type 1 diabetes. The wider study: Over all samples combined, over 85 million sorted cells were examined. Points from the study as a whole: The question of HLA type influencing TCRB rearrangement was one that remained unresolved here.

Based on CD45RO/CCR7/CD25/CD127/CD95/CD27, CD4+ regulatory, stem cell-like memory, naive and central memory cells were sorted. Sequenced material consisted of expressed TCRB transcripts (all of the isolated RNA was reverse transcribed). About 3.57 million reads, on average, came from each naive, central memory and regulatory T cell sample. Sequencing was performed with immunoSEQ multiplex PCR; in TCRdb, only in-frame clones are kept and a portion is missing. The sample lists a few hundred thousand clones, more than 13% occurring once. The CDR3 runs 15 residues. V gave up 4 bases and J gave up 1 base, with 11 bases separating them. Germline V gene data show CDR1 as SEHNR and CDR2 as FQNEAQ (reference sequence). This clone showed up just a few times. Its target is unknown.

V usage is TRBV7-9 and J usage is TRBJ1-3; tentative D call: TRBD1 (5 bases). Sequenced: naive CD4+ T cells from blood. This clonotype was obtained from a woman between 18 and 29 years old in good health. The CDR3 coding sequence is TGTGCCAGCAGCTCGCACGGGGGGTCTGGAAACACCATATATTTT. Translating gives CASSSHGGSGNTIYF. The complete variable domain, with remaining parts taken from reference TRBV7-9 and TRBJ1-3, reads DTGVSQNPRHKITKRGQNVTFRCDPISEHNRLYWYRQTLGQGPEFLTYFQNEAQLEKSRLLSDRFSAERPKGSFSTLEIQRTEQGDSAMYLCASSSHGGSGNTIYFGEGSWLTVV.